Below, one T cell receptor (beta chain) is given with its context. Antigen: not known. This sample was included in a study of CD8+CD57+ T cells in acquired aplastic anemia. Study background: The mean DNA yield obtained from sorted CD4+ and CD8+ cells came to about 3.2 ug.

General observations from the study: A significant difference in CD8+ Simpson's diversity between patients and controls was not found. About 30 CD8+ CDR3 sequences occurred in both the patients and the controls.

The V end lost 0 bases, the J end lost 3 bases, and 9 bases lay between the germline ends. The length of the CDR3 is 13 residues. Germline lookup yields CDR1 DFQATT and CDR2 SNEGSKA (reference sequence). The TCR beta profiling, which covered VDJ combination and CDR3 sequence, was carried out using genomic DNA as the template. Each CDR3 protein gets one entry after TCRdb re-called the reads with MiXCR. The sample has 150,000 to 200,000 distinct CDR3 sequences, 64% seen once. The receptor was derived from a human donor with severe aplastic anemia or a healthy control (not recorded which). Sequences were obtained from sorted CD4+, CD8+, or CD8+CD57+ T cells (not recorded which) from PBMCs. The V gene is TRBV20-1, the J gene TRBJ2-7; D unclear. Here the CDR3 DNA reads TGCAGTGCTAGAGATCCGCTCCTCTACGAGCAGTACTTC. It is translated as CSARDPLLYEQYF.